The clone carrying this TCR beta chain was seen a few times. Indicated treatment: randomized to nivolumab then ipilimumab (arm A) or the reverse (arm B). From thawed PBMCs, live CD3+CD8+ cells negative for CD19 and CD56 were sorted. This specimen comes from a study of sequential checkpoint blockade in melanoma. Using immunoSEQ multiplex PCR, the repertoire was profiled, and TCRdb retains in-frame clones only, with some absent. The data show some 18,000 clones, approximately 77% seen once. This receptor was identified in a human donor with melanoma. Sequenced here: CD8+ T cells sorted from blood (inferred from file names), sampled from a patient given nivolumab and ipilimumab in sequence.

The CDR3 reads CASSSRDRGQETQYF. DNA of the CDR3: TGTGCCAGTAGTAGCCGGGACAGGGGGCAGGAGACCCAGTACTTC. This rearrangement joins TRBV19 to TRBJ2-5, with 12 bases identical to TRBD1. Germline trimming cut 4 bases from V and 5 bases from J; bases unmatched to any gene: 5. Germline CDR1 is LNHDA and CDR2 is SQIVND (reference sequence). CDR3 length equals 15 residues. Supplemented by reference TRBV19 and TRBJ2-5, the full variable domain reads DGGITQSPKYLFRKEGQNVTLSCEQNLNHDAMYWYRQDPGQGLRLIYYSQIVNDFQKGDIAEGYSVSREKKESFPLTVTSAQKNPTAFYLCASSSRDRGQETQYFGPGTRLLVL.